The rows below give T cell receptor beta chains drawn from one sample of a study of blood T cell repertoires in COVID-19. Repertoires were generated with immunoSEQ multiplex PCR, while TCRdb's copy carries only in-frame clones and drops some. Of around 130,000 clones listed, 70% to 90% were seen once; the top ten hold 8% to 13%. Sequencing was performed on peripheral blood. The receptors here all came from a woman aged 80 or over with acute or convalescent COVID-19. CDR3s leave out the opening cysteine and the closing phenylalanine or tryptophan. Each record gives: V gene, D gene, CDR3 protein. D genes are given only for firm matches.

V gene: TRBV10-3; D gene: TRBD2; CDR3 protein: AIGTSGGQSTDTQY
V gene: TRBV11-1; D gene: -; CDR3 protein: ASSLEARAEAF
V gene: TRBV2; D gene: TRBD1; CDR3 protein: ASRGQAYQPQH
V gene: TRBV29-1; D gene: -; CDR3 protein: SVEADGYT
V gene: TRBV29-1; D gene: TRBD1; CDR3 protein: SVGQGNQPQH
V gene: TRBV5-1; D gene: TRBD2; CDR3 protein: ASSLAPLGSGGNTGELF
V gene: TRBV5-4; D gene: -; CDR3 protein: ASSPSTDTQY
V gene: TRBV3-1/TRBV3-2; D gene: TRBD1; CDR3 protein: ASSTLTGGNSPLH
V gene: TRBV3-1/TRBV3-2; D gene: TRBD2; CDR3 protein: ASSQTGGLAGPTGETQY
V gene: TRBV6-5; D gene: -; CDR3 protein: ASSYSYAREDTEAF
V gene: TRBV12-3/TRBV12-4; D gene: TRBD1; CDR3 protein: ASTLQGAAEAF
V gene: TRBV7-9; D gene: -; CDR3 protein: ASFGTTGNTIY
V gene: TRBV3-1/TRBV3-2; D gene: -; CDR3 protein: ASSLGQPVYGYT
V gene: TRBV3-1/TRBV3-2; D gene: -; CDR3 protein: ASSRGQNTEAF
V gene: TRBV9; D gene: -; CDR3 protein: ASSVEPSGLYNEQF
V gene: TRBV7-2; D gene: TRBD1; CDR3 protein: ASSPDRGAVCT
V gene: TRBV5-1; D gene: -; CDR3 protein: ASRWLASVQGTGELF
V gene: TRBV4-1; D gene: -; CDR3 protein: ASSQGTGAVNIQY
V gene: TRBV6-4; D gene: -; CDR3 protein: ASSEFPGEFYGYT
V gene: TRBV19; D gene: -; CDR3 protein: ASSMGAPYTDTQY
V gene: TRBV9; D gene: -; CDR3 protein: ASSVRQGGPGELF
V gene: TRBV6-5; D gene: TRBD1; CDR3 protein: ASSYSGQFNEKLF
V gene: TRBV28; D gene: -; CDR3 protein: ASRPQGTGELF
V gene: TRBV7-9; D gene: -; CDR3 protein: ASSLSGNQPQH
V gene: TRBV7-2; D gene: -; CDR3 protein: ASSLVQGPNQPQH
V gene: TRBV18; D gene: TRBD1; CDR3 protein: ASSYRVGTGAGISYSNQPQH
V gene: TRBV5-1; D gene: -; CDR3 protein: ASSLVGGAPGGNTEAF
V gene: TRBV7-9; D gene: -; CDR3 protein: ASSLGGSKKNIQY
V gene: TRBV5-4; D gene: TRBD1; CDR3 protein: ASTRQGTPSNYGYT
V gene: TRBV6-5; D gene: -; CDR3 protein: ASSYGQSYGYT
V gene: TRBV7-2; D gene: -; CDR3 protein: ASSFPGNRATEAF
V gene: TRBV27; D gene: -; CDR3 protein: ASSSAGRSSGANVLT
V gene: TRBV12-3/TRBV12-4; D gene: -; CDR3 protein: ASSYTIYGYT
V gene: TRBV12-3/TRBV12-4; D gene: -; CDR3 protein: ASSFGEGEAF
V gene: TRBV7-3; D gene: -; CDR3 protein: ASSLTGGTGNTIY
V gene: TRBV7-3; D gene: -; CDR3 protein: ASSLVGQNTEAF
V gene: TRBV5-4; D gene: -; CDR3 protein: ASSMGLTSTDTQY
V gene: TRBV4-2; D gene: -; CDR3 protein: ASSLRAELASHEQF
V gene: TRBV29-1; D gene: -; CDR3 protein: SVEAGIMNTEAF
V gene: TRBV5-4; D gene: -; CDR3 protein: ASRAGGDSTDTQY
V gene: TRBV19; D gene: TRBD1; CDR3 protein: ASRTPGTGIFDGYT
V gene: TRBV18; D gene: -; CDR3 protein: ASSPMRVQNTEAF
V gene: TRBV6-5; D gene: -; CDR3 protein: ASRQGGQSYGYT
V gene: TRBV6-5; D gene: -; CDR3 protein: ASTRSGGENEKLF
V gene: TRBV6-5; D gene: -; CDR3 protein: ASSSLLGDTEAF
V gene: TRBV10-3; D gene: -; CDR3 protein: AISAGGRRTEAF
V gene: TRBV7-8; D gene: -; CDR3 protein: ASSPRDTGAFVGETQY
V gene: TRBV5-6; D gene: -; CDR3 protein: ASSLKGISEAF
V gene: TRBV20-1; D gene: -; CDR3 protein: SASQQGFGTEAF
V gene: TRBV19; D gene: -; CDR3 protein: ASSISRNQPQH
V gene: TRBV11-3; D gene: -; CDR3 protein: ASSFDVGAEAF
V gene: TRBV4-3; D gene: -; CDR3 protein: ASSQDAGAGEGVLYGYT
V gene: TRBV20-1; D gene: TRBD1; CDR3 protein: SASGGQGNEKLF
V gene: TRBV29-1; D gene: TRBD1; CDR3 protein: SVIPGQTYGYT
V gene: TRBV7-2; D gene: -; CDR3 protein: ASSLGGVWNQPQH
V gene: TRBV5-1; D gene: TRBD1; CDR3 protein: ASRIGDRGQGEQY
V gene: TRBV5-1; D gene: -; CDR3 protein: ASSLVAGEAGELF
V gene: TRBV3-1/TRBV3-2; D gene: -; CDR3 protein: ASSLGRAHSDNEKLF
V gene: TRBV7-6; D gene: -; CDR3 protein: ASSLARGGPSSYNEQF